Listed below are T cell receptor beta chains from one sample, sequenced in a study of shared clonotypes between healthy human individuals. The protocol was immunoSEQ multiplex PCR, while the TCRdb copy is restricted to in-frame clones and leaves out a portion. Counted here are around 690,000 clones, around 90% occurring once; the ten biggest clones make up 34%. The sample was memory CD8+ T cells from PBMCs. All receptors come from a man aged 18 to 30 in good health. Some clones in this sample may be carry-over from other donors' samples. Both conserved end residues are part of each CDR3. D genes are given only for firm matches. Size is omitted from some rows. Given values are once, few, many or a class for expanded clones.

>NA|NA|TRBJ1-4|TRBV7-6
CASSLVGEKLFF
TGTGCCAGCAGCTTAGTGGGAGAAAAACTGTTTTTT
>few|NA|TRBJ1-1|TRBV30
CAWSPKPGPEAFF
TGTGCCTGGAGTCCTAAACCAGGCCCTGAAGCTTTCTTT
>NA|NA|TRBJ2-5|TRBV7-6
CASSTSPPGGLWETQYF
TGTGCCAGCAGCACATCTCCCCCGGGGGGCCTGTGGGAGACCCAGTACTTC
>NA|NA|TRBJ2-1|TRBV2
CASSDGGYEQFF
TGTGCCAGCAGCGACGGCGGCTATGAGCAGTTCTTC
>NA|NA|TRBJ1-6|TRBV30
CAWNWRNSYNSPLHF
TGTGCCTGGAACTGGAGAAACTCCTATAATTCACCCCTCCACTTT
>NA|NA|TRBJ2-7|TRBV28
CASSSRKGGRSYEQYF
TGTGCCAGCAGTTCCCGAAAGGGGGGGCGCAGCTACGAGCAGTACTTC
>NA|NA|TRBJ2-7|TRBV2
CASSEEKPGYGSYEQYF
TGTGCCAGCAGTGAAGAGAAACCAGGTTACGGCTCCTACGAGCAGTACTTC
>NA|NA|TRBJ2-7|TRBV7-8
CASSLDHRMGPYEQYF
TGTGCCAGCAGCTTAGACCACAGAATGGGCCCCTACGAGCAGTACTTC
>NA|NA|TRBJ2-5|TRBV27
CASSFAREETQYF
TGTGCCAGCAGTTTCGCCAGGGAAGAGACCCAGTACTTC
>NA|NA|TRBJ2-3|TRBV27
CASSLGGSTDTQYF
TGTGCCAGCAGTTTGGGGGGTAGCACAGATACGCAGTATTTT
>NA|NA|TRBJ1-3|TRBV7-3
CASSLPVGDTIYF
TGTGCCAGCAGCTTACCCGTTGGGGACACCATATATTTT
>NA|NA|TRBJ2-1|TRBV4-2
CASSQDKRAGLYNEQFF
TGTGCCAGCAGCCAAGATAAGCGAGCGGGTCTCTACAATGAGCAGTTCTTC
>NA|NA|TRBJ2-7|TRBV11-3
CASSTPLATYEQYF
TGTGCCAGCAGCACACCACTAGCTACCTACGAGCAGTACTTC
>NA|NA|TRBJ1-5|TRBV27
CASSLSGASQPQHF
TGTGCCAGCAGTTTATCGGGGGCCAGTCAGCCCCAGCATTTT
>once|NA|TRBJ2-2|TRBV5-1
CASSPFAGRGTGELFF
TGCGCCAGCAGTCCATTCGCGGGACGTGGCACCGGGGAGCTGTTTTTT
>few|TRBD1|TRBJ1-1|TRBV29-1
CSVGQTEAFF
TGCAGCGTGGGACAGACTGAAGCTTTCTTT
>once|NA|TRBJ2-1|TRBV29-1
CSVGRLLSYNEQFF
TGCAGCGTTGGTAGACTCCTCTCCTACAATGAGCAGTTCTTC
>NA|NA|TRBJ2-1|TRBV6-5
CASNPVGGANEQFF
TGTGCCAGCAATCCCGTGGGGGGGGCAAATGAGCAGTTCTTC
>NA|NA|TRBJ1-1|TRBV9
CASGPGRGVKTEAFF
TGTGCCAGCGGCCCGGGGCGAGGGGTCAAGACTGAAGCTTTCTTT
>NA|NA|TRBJ2-7|TRBV5-8
CASSLVRPYEQYF
TGTGCCAGCAGCTTGGTACGGCCCTACGAGCAGTACTTC
>NA|NA|TRBJ1-1|TRBV5-1
CASSLAGGHYTEAFF
TGCGCCAGCAGCTTGGCCGGGGGGCACTACACTGAAGCTTTCTTT
>NA|NA|TRBJ2-5|TRBV9
CASSPPLKGGGRLETQYF
TGTGCCAGCAGCCCCCCCCTTAAAGGGGGAGGACGTTTAGAGACCCAGTACTTC
>NA|NA|TRBJ2-7|TRBV18
CASSPKGGRSEIYEQYF
TGTGCCAGCTCACCAAAAGGTGGACGAAGTGAGATCTACGAGCAGTACTTC
>NA|NA|TRBJ1-3|TRBV15
CATSRGGVAGGNTIYF
TGTGCCACCAGCAGAGGTGGGGTAGCTGGTGGAAACACCATATATTTT
>NA|NA|TRBJ2-3|TRBV15
CATSRVGQLTDTQYF
TGTGCCACCAGCAGAGTAGGACAGCTAACAGATACGCAGTATTTT
>NA|NA|TRBJ1-1|TRBV13
CASSPEGTAANTEAFF
TGTGCCAGCAGCCCCGAGGGTACAGCAGCTAACACTGAAGCTTTCTTT
>NA|NA|TRBJ1-2|TRBV6-1
CASSDFYGSYGYTF
TGTGCCAGCAGTGATTTCTACGGGTCCTATGGCTACACCTTC
>NA|NA|TRBJ1-5|TRBV7-8
CASSLGTLNQPQHF
TGTGCCAGCAGCTTAGGGACGCTCAATCAGCCCCAGCATTTT
>NA|NA|TRBJ1-2|TRBV28
CASYDYGYTF
TGTGCCAGCTACGATTATGGCTACACCTTC
>NA|NA|TRBJ1-5|TRBV7-6
CASSRTEYSNQPQHF
TGTGCCAGCAGCCGGACTGAATATAGCAATCAGCCCCAGCATTTT
>NA|TRBD1|TRBJ1-2|TRBV27
CASSLLGQGIDGYTF
TGTGCCAGCAGTTTATTGGGACAGGGTATCGATGGCTACACCTTC
>NA|TRBD1|TRBJ1-2|TRBV6-5
CASSYARTGWGYTF
TGTGCCAGCAGTTACGCCCGGACAGGGTGGGGCTACACCTTC
>NA|NA|TRBJ1-5|TRBV19
CASSIRDSNQPQHF
TGTGCCAGTAGTATTCGTGATAGCAATCAGCCCCAGCATTTT
>NA|NA|TRBJ2-3|TRBV7-9
CASSARTNPTDTQYF
TGTGCCAGCAGCGCCCGGACAAACCCCACAGATACGCAGTATTTT
>NA|TRBD2|TRBJ2-1|TRBV4-1
CASSQVLAGVIHNEQFF
TGCGCCAGCAGCCAAGTTCTAGCGGGCGTGATCCACAATGAGCAGTTCTTC
>NA|TRBD1|TRBJ2-3|TRBV7-8
CASSLGQGKDTQYF
TGTGCCAGCAGCCTCGGACAGGGGAAAGATACGCAGTATTTT
>NA|NA|TRBJ2-2|TRBV4-1
CASSQEGAGTGELFF
TGCGCCAGCAGCCAAGAGGGGGCCGGCACCGGGGAGCTGTTTTTT
>NA|TRBD1|TRBJ2-7|TRBV23-1
CASSRIGRPGQGVYEQYF
TGCGCCAGCAGTCGGATCGGAAGACCGGGACAGGGGGTATACGAGCAGTACTTC
>NA|NA|TRBJ2-1|TRBV9
CASSGRTYNEQFF
TGTGCCAGCAGCGGCCGGACCTACAATGAGCAGTTCTTC
>NA|NA|TRBJ2-1|TRBV7-9
CASSPRSRGVYNEQFF
TGTGCCAGCAGCCCTCGGTCACGAGGGGTCTACAATGAGCAGTTCTTC
>NA|NA|TRBJ2-2|TRBV9
CASSGPRRDTNTGELFF
TGTGCCAGCAGCGGGCCCCGCCGGGACACGAACACCGGGGAGCTGTTTTTT
>NA|TRBD1|TRBJ1-1|TRBV5-4
CASSLGQGGKTEAFF
TGTGCCAGCAGCTTGGGGCAGGGGGGAAAGACTGAAGCTTTCTTT
>NA|TRBD2|TRBJ2-7|TRBV29-1
CSVVVTAGGGEQYF
TGCAGCGTTGTGGTAACAGCGGGAGGTGGCGAGCAGTACTTC
>NA|NA|TRBJ1-2|TRBV29-1
CNVEGNDGYTF
TGCAACGTTGAAGGGAACGATGGCTACACCTTC
>NA|NA|TRBJ1-1|TRBV25-1
CASTEYRQGITEAFF
TGTGCCAGCACCGAATATCGGCAGGGGATCACTGAAGCTTTCTTT
>NA|NA|TRBJ2-7|TRBV5-5
CASSLGTVSYEQYF
TGTGCCAGCAGCCTCGGGACGGTCTCCTACGAGCAGTACTTC
>NA|TRBD1|TRBJ2-3|TRBV4-2
CASSQELGQRSTDTQYF
TGTGCCAGCAGCCAAGAGTTGGGACAGCGTAGCACAGATACGCAGTATTTT
>NA|NA|TRBJ1-1|TRBV9
CASSGEGMNTEAFF
TGTGCCAGCAGCGGGGAGGGTATGAACACTGAAGCTTTCTTT
>NA|NA|TRBJ1-1|TRBV7-2
CASIEVAGLKMNTEAFF
TGTGCCAGCATCGAAGTGGCAGGGTTGAAAATGAACACTGAAGCTTTCTTT
>few|TRBD1|TRBJ1-1|TRBV7-9
CASSKRQGRNTEAFF
TGTGCCAGCAGCAAAAGACAGGGAAGGAACACTGAAGCTTTCTTT
>NA|NA|TRBJ2-7|TRBV6-1
CASSEEMDSLSYEQYF
TGTGCCAGCAGTGAAGAGATGGACTCCCTTTCCTACGAGCAGTACTTC
>NA|TRBD1|TRBJ2-7|TRBV9
CASSVATGERYEQYF
TGTGCCAGCAGCGTAGCGACAGGGGAACGCTACGAGCAGTACTTC
>NA|NA|TRBJ2-7|TRBV30
CAWSVTPGVRSSYEQYF
TGTGCCTGGAGTGTAACCCCCGGGGTGCGGAGCTCCTACGAGCAGTACTTC